The TCR beta chain described here comes from a study of blood T cell repertoires in COVID-19. In this sample, this clone turned up once. V lost 2 bases to trimming and J lost 4 bases, with 15 bases between them. The CDR3 covers 16 residues. CDR1 and CDR2 from the germline V gene are SGHRS and YFSETQ. Method: immunoSEQ multiplex PCR; TCRdb's copy keeps in-frame clones and lacks some. The repertoire consists of about 270,000 clones, with approximately 90% occurring once and the leading ten covering approximately 3.7%. The source material was peripheral blood. The sequence was obtained from a man between 60 and 75 years old who had recovered from COVID-19. The V gene is TRBV5-1, the J gene TRBJ2-2; perhaps TRBD1 as D (6 bases). The CDR3 bases are TGCGCCAGCAGCTTACCCGGGACAAGCTTCACCGGGGAGCTGTTTTTT. Its translation is CASSLPGTSFTGELFF.